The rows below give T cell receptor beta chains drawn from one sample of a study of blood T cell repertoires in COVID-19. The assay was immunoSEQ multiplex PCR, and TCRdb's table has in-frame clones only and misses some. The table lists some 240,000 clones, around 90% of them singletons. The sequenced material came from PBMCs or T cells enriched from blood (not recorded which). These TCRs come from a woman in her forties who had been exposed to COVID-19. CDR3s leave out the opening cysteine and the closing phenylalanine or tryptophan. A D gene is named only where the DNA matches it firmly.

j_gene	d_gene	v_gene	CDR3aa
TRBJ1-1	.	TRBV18	ASSPQDRGAF
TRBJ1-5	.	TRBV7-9	ASSLAGGVPQH
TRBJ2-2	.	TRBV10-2	ASDKLNTGELF
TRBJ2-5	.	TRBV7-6	ASSSRGQGETQY
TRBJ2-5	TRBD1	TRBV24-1	ATSDLGGQGLETQY
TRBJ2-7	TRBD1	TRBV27	ASRVFGQGNEQY
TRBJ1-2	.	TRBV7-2	ASSSGQSVGYGYT
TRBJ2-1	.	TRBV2	ASSERGRNNEQF
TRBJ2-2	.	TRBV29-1	SVEDWELGGELF
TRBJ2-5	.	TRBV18	ASSPRAAPGETQY
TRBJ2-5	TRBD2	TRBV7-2	ASSLDGVAGAYQETQY
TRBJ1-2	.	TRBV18	ASSPGGGRGYGYT
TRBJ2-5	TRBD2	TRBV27	ASSLSWGSGETQY
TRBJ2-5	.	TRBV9	ASSGKWGQNQETQY
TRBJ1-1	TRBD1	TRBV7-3	ASSLGQGTEAF
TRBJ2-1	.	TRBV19	ASSPRTTHNEQF
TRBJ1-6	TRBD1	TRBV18	ASSGGQGPSPLH
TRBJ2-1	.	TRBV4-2	ASSQALGKKEQF
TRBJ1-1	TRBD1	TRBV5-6	ASSMTGGEAF
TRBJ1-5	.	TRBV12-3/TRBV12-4	ATSGEGSQPQH
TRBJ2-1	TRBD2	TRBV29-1	SVIGTSSNEQF
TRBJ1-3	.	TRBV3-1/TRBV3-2	ASSPTAGNTIY